This T cell receptor (beta chain) came from a study of identical twins. Study-wide results and caveats: With abundant cord blood beta clonotypes, insertions were fewer; memory repertoires showed no such pattern. Findings depended on cross-sectional statistics rather than tracking the same donors.

The donors were all healthy and Caucasian. Unique molecular identifiers were present on the cDNA, which also gained a universal primer site by template switching. TCRdb ran MiXCR on the 5' RACE reads and lists one entry per CDR3 protein. The sample has 690,000 or so distinct CDR3 sequences; less than 10% are singletons. Ten or more counts support this clonotype. The antigen remains unidentified. Trimming removed 4 bases at V and 3 bases at J, with 16 bases between. The CDR3 totals 15 residues. From germline, CDR1 is SGHDT and CDR2 YYEEEE. The sample also formed part of further work on yellow fever vaccine responses in identical twins.

What was sequenced was PBMCs. The V call is TRBV5-6, the J call TRBJ2-5; no definite D call. The origin of this receptor is a woman in her late teens or twenties in good health. CDR3 nucleotide sequence: TGTGCCAGCAGCCTGAGACATTCGACGAAAGAGACCCAGTACTTC. This translates into CASSLRHSTKETQYF.